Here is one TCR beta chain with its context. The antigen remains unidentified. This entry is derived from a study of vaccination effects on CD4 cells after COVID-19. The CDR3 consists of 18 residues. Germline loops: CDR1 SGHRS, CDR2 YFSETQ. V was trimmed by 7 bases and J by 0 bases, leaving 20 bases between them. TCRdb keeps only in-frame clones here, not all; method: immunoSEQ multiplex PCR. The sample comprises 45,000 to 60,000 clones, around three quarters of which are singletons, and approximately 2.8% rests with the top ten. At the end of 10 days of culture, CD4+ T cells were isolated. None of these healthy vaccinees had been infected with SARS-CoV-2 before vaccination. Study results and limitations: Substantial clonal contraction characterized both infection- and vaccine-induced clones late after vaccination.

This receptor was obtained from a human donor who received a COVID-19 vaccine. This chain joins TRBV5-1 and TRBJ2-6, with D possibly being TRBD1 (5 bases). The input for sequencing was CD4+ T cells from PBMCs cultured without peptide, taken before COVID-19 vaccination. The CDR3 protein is CASPHSRAPPSGANVLTF. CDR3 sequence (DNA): TGCGCCAGCCCCCATTCCAGGGCGCCTCCCTCTGGGGCCAACGTCCTGACTTTC.